This is a list of T cell receptor beta chains from one sample in a study of Graves' ophthalmopathy and Graves' hyperthyroidism. TCRdb reprocessed the multiplex PCR reads via MiXCR and lists one record per CDR3 protein. The top ten clones hold around 1.5% of a sample with nearly 400,000 distinct CDR3 sequences, around 19% of them seen once. The material sequenced was peripheral blood. These receptors were collected from a woman aged 18-29 years with Graves' ophthalmopathy. The CDR3 runs from the conserved cysteine through the conserved F or W. The D gene is left open where the match is weak. Some rows have no size entry. The others give once, few or many, or a class for an expanded clone.

j_gene	v_gene	d_gene	abundance	CDR3aa	CDR3nt
TRBJ1-2	TRBV12-3/TRBV12-4	.	many	CASSVSGRGGYTF	TGTGCCAGCAGTGTGTCAGGGAGAGGTGGCTACACCTTC
TRBJ2-7	TRBV28	.	few	CASSPGVGGGAYEQYF	TGTGCCAGCAGCCCCGGGGTGGGGGGGGGCGCCTACGAGCAGTACTTC
TRBJ2-7	TRBV19	TRBD2	many	CASRASGNLYEQYF	TGTGCCAGTAGGGCAAGCGGGAACCTCTACGAGCAGTACTTC
TRBJ1-5	TRBV6-1	TRBD1	once	CASSAPGQGDNQPQHF	TGTGCCAGCAGTGCCCCGGGACAGGGGGACAATCAGCCCCAGCATTTT
TRBJ2-5	TRBV28	TRBD2	many	CASSSLAGGLGTQYF	TGTGCCAGCAGTTCCCTTGCGGGGGGGCTTGGGACCCAGTACTTC
TRBJ2-5	TRBV19	TRBD2	many	CASSLQGLPRETQYF	TGTGCCAGTAGTCTCCAGGGACTACCTCGGGAGACCCAGTACTTC
TRBJ1-6	TRBV7-9	.	many	CASSLGLGYQSPLHF	TGTGCCAGCAGCCTAGGACTGGGCTACCAATCACCCCTCCACTTT
TRBJ1-2	TRBV5-1	.	.	CASSVTSGAYGYTF	TGCGCCAGCAGCGTCACCTCGGGCGCCTATGGCTACACCTTC
TRBJ2-5	TRBV29-1	.	many	CSVLRRDVRTQYF	TGCAGCGTTTTAAGGAGGGACGTGAGGACCCAGTACTTC
TRBJ2-5	TRBV29-1	.	many	CSVEHSQETQYF	TGCAGCGTTGAACACAGTCAAGAGACCCAGTACTTC
TRBJ1-1	TRBV12-3/TRBV12-4	TRBD1	many	CASSSGGGQGFAEAFF	TGTGCCAGCAGTTCCGGGGGAGGACAGGGGTTTGCTGAAGCTTTCTTT
TRBJ1-5	TRBV6-2/TRBV6-3	.	many	CASSITSNQPQHF	TGTGCCAGCAGCATCACAAGCAATCAGCCCCAGCATTTT
TRBJ2-2	TRBV19	.	many	CASRTPAAGTGELFF	TGTGCCAGTAGGACCCCCGCGGCCGGGACCGGGGAGCTGTTTTTT
TRBJ1-5	TRBV6-1	.	many	CASSEAPSQPQHF	TGTGCCAGCAGTGAAGCCCCAAGTCAGCCCCAGCATTTT